This T cell receptor (beta chain) was sequenced in a study of Ad26.COV2.S vaccination and SARS-CoV-2 variants. Overall study: Ad26.COV2.S, an intramuscular injection, was given once or twice 56 days apart.

Study-level points and caveats: Researchers cautioned that TCR breadth and depth analyses may have underestimated total T cell responses. It was found that vaccine and placebo recipients had similar non-spike TCR breadth.

Turning to this clone: What it recognizes is unknown.

The repertoire was sequenced with immunoSEQ multiplex PCR; TCRdb's copy has only in-frame clones and lacks some. The top ten clones hold 2.1% of a sample with roughly 320,000 clones, around four fifths of them seen once. Treatment specified: about 20 received Ad26.COV2.S at low or high dose, single or two shots; about 5 received placebo; per-sample allocation not given. Each sample was drawn 63 days after the first injection (of vaccine or placebo). The study used a vaccine consisting of an Ad26 vector that expressed Wuhan-strain SARS-CoV-2 spike. This CDR3 contains 16 residues. J gave up 7 bases and V 1 base, and 5 bases lay outside the gene matches. The germline V gene encodes CDR1 LGHDT and CDR2 YNNKEL (reference sequence).

The TCR was taken from a person between 18 and 60 years old who received the Ad26.COV2.S COVID-19 vaccine or a placebo. The starting material was peripheral blood, obtained in a trial of Ad26.COV2.S vaccine versus placebo. The rearrangement uses TRBV3-1 (or the pseudogene TRBV3-2) and TRBJ2-1, with TRBD2 identical over 12 bases. CDR3: CASSQGTSGVRNEQFF. Written as DNA, the CDR3 is TGTGCCAGCAGCCAAGGGACTAGCGGGGTGAGAAATGAGCAGTTCTTC.